Presented here are 23 T cell receptor beta chains from one specimen sequenced in a study of CD4+ T cells in melanoma. The repertoire was sequenced with immunoSEQ multiplex PCR; TCRdb's copy has only in-frame clones and lacks some. The profile covers 140,000 or so clones, with around nine tenths appearing a single time and approximately 1.5% taken by the ten largest. These receptor sequences come from a human donor with melanoma.

V gene TRBV5-1 combines with J gene TRBJ1-4; no firm D call. Germline loops: CDR1 SGHRS, CDR2 YFSETQ. This CDR3 is 15 amino acids long. Trimming stripped 0 bases from V and 2 bases from J, with 8 bases between. The CDR3 DNA sequence: TGCGCCAGCAGCTTGGACAGTTCGACTAATGAAAAACTGTTTTTT. Protein sequence: CASSLDSSTNEKLFF.

The chain carries TRBV9 and TRBJ1-1; 7 bases match TRBD1. The V segment lost 0 bases and the J segment 8 bases; nucleotides outside the gene matches: 10. There are 15 residues in the CDR3. Germline-derived CDR1 and CDR2 are SGDLS and YYNGEE. In DNA form, the CDR3 reads TGTGCCAGCAGCGTAGGAGGAGACAGGGAGTTGGAAGCTTTCTTT. It codes for CASSVGGDRELEAFF.

The genes are TRBV11-2 and TRBJ2-5; D gene uncertain. CDR1 is SGHAT, CDR2 FQNNGV, per germline. The V end was cut by 3 bases, the J end by 10 bases, with 9 bases between. This CDR3 has 11 amino acids. CDR3 loop: CASSFSSHQYF. CDR3 nucleotide sequence: TGTGCCAGCAGCTTTTCGTCCCACCAGTACTTC.

The rearrangement uses TRBV7-2 and TRBJ1-1, with 8 bases that match TRBD1. The CDR3 is 14 residues long. Germline V gene data show CDR1 as SGHTA and CDR2 as FQGNSA. V lost 4 bases to trimming and J lost 3 bases; unmatched junction nucleotides: 4. CDR3 in amino acids: CASSYGQGYTEAFF. DNA of the CDR3: TGTGCCAGCAGCTACGGACAGGGTTACACTGAAGCTTTCTTT.

J is TRBJ1-3 and V is TRBV5-1; D might be TRBD1 (6 bases). The germline V and J ends were trimmed by 3 bases and 4 bases, with 14 bases remaining between them. This CDR3 contains 15 residues. CDR1 is SGHRS, CDR2 YFSETQ, per germline. This CDR3 reads CASSSQGMGGNTIYF. The CDR3, as DNA: TGCGCCAGCAGCTCGCAGGGGATGGGGGGAAACACCATATATTTT.

A note on this clone: Other DNA sequences in this sample translate to the same CDR3. This chain joins TRBV5-1 and TRBJ2-3, with D uncertain. The V end lost 0 bases, the J end lost 0 bases, and 5 bases lay between the germline ends. Germline CDR1 and CDR2: SGHRS and YFSETQ. The CDR3 has 14 residues. Written as DNA, the CDR3 is TGCGCCAGCAGCTTGGGGCCTAGCACAGATACGCAGTATTTT. Its translation: CASSLGPSTDTQYF.

The V and J genes are TRBV7-2 and TRBJ2-7; no definite D call. The length of the CDR3 is 15 residues. The germline V gene encodes CDR1 SGHTA and CDR2 FQGNSA. V gave up 2 bases and J gave up 6 bases, with 17 bases separating them. The CDR3 sequence is CASSLQESNTIEQYF. The CDR3 coding sequence is TGTGCCAGCAGCTTACAGGAGTCTAACACTATCGAGCAGTACTTC.

This chain joins TRBV18 and TRBJ1-2, with a possible D match to TRBD1 (6 bases). This CDR3 is built from 14 residues. Germline loops: CDR1 KGHSH, CDR2 LQKENI. V lost 2 bases, J lost 8 bases, and 15 bases lay in between. The CDR3: CASSPEWTARGYTF. As DNA, the CDR3 is TGTGCCAGCTCACCAGAGTGGACAGCTCGCGGCTACACCTTC.

The V gene is TRBV4-1, the J gene TRBJ2-7, with D perhaps being TRBD1 or TRBD2 (5 bases each). CDR3 length: 15 amino acids. Germline loops: CDR1 MGHRA, CDR2 YSYEKL. V shed 5 bases and J shed 1 base, with 15 bases lying between them. The CDR3 loop reads CASSSFGGFSYEQYF. CDR3 nucleotide sequence: TGCGCCAGCAGCAGCTTTGGGGGATTTTCCTACGAGCAGTACTTC.

The chain has TRBV6-1 and TRBJ1-1, with D uncertain. CDR3 length equals 13 residues. Germline CDR1 reads MNHNS; CDR2 reads SASEGT. Trimming pared 6 bases from V and 7 bases from J, leaving 15 bases between. CDR3 sequence reads: CASSLVAEREAFF. The CDR3 region has the DNA TGTGCCAGCAGCCTCGTCGCGGAGCGTGAAGCTTTCTTT.

This rearrangement joins TRBV7-8 to TRBJ2-7; 8 nucleotides line up with TRBD1. Germline V gene data show CDR1 as SGHVS and CDR2 as FQNEAQ. CDR3 length equals 18 residues. The V and J ends lost 4 bases and 2 bases, in that order; junction bases with no gene match: 16. The CDR3 loop is CASSWGRTGTRLAYEQYF. The DNA of the CDR3 is TGTGCCAGCAGCTGGGGGCGGACAGGGACGAGACTAGCCTACGAGCAGTACTTC.

V usage is TRBV7-8 and J usage is TRBJ2-1; D possibly corresponds to TRBD2 (6 bases). Germline values: CDR1 SGHVS, CDR2 FQNEAQ. This CDR3 has 16 residues. V lost 5 bases and J 5 bases, leaving 19 bases between the germline ends. CDR3 residues: CASSLLASVFDNEQFF. DNA of the CDR3: TGTGCCAGCAGCCTACTTGCTAGCGTATTCGACAATGAGCAGTTCTTC.

The genes are TRBV5-1 and TRBJ2-5, with 14 bases aligning to TRBD2. Germline loops: CDR1 SGHRS, CDR2 YFSETQ. CDR3 size: 18 residues. V lost 5 bases to trimming and J lost 2 bases; unmatched junction nucleotides: 11. DNA of the CDR3: TGCGCCAGCAGTCCTCCGGGACTAGCGGGGGCCACACAAGAGACCCAGTACTTC. Its translation: CASSPPGLAGATQETQYF.

The rearrangement uses TRBV30 and TRBJ1-4, with TRBD1 as a possible D gene (6 bases). The CDR3 extends over 12 amino acids. Germline V lookup: CDR1 GTSNPN, CDR2 SVGIG (reference sequence). The ends were cut back, 4 bases at V and 8 bases at J, with 11 bases in the middle. CDR3 sequence reads: CAWTSDSEKLFF. The CDR3 DNA reads as TGTGCCTGGACCTCGGACAGCGAAAAACTGTTTTTT.

This chain joins TRBV5-4 and TRBJ1-2; D gene ambiguous. This CDR3 is built from 15 residues. V was shortened by 0 bases and J by 2 bases, with 11 bases between the two germline ends. CDR1 and CDR2 (germline): SGHNT, YYREEE (reference sequence). CDR3 sequence: CASSLDAGLNYGYTF. The CDR3 nucleotides read TGTGCCAGCAGCTTGGACGCAGGATTAAACTATGGCTACACCTTC.

The V and J genes are TRBV5-1 and TRBJ2-1, with 11 bases lining up with TRBD2. Germline V gives CDR1 SGHRS, CDR2 YFSETQ. The V gene end was trimmed by 4 bases and the J gene end by 6 bases; junction bases not matched to a gene: 6. The CDR3 extends over 15 amino acids. This CDR3 is CASSQGLAALNEQFF. The CDR3 nucleotides are TGCGCCAGCAGCCAGGGACTAGCGGCCCTCAATGAGCAGTTCTTC.

The V and J genes are TRBV7-8 and TRBJ1-1, with D perhaps TRBD1 (6 bases). This CDR3 is built from 13 residues. Trimming pared 6 bases from V and 0 bases from J, leaving 8 bases between. In germline, CDR1 is SGHVS, CDR2 FQNEAQ. CDR3: CASRGHLNTEAFF. As DNA, the CDR3 is TGTGCCAGCAGGGGACACCTGAACACTGAAGCTTTCTTT.

The V gene is TRBV30, the J gene TRBJ1-2; the match to TRBD1 covers 8 bases. The CDR3 consists of 14 residues. Losses at the gene ends were 3 bases for V and 2 bases for J; bases not matched to a gene: 5. CDR1 and CDR2 from the germline V gene are GTSNPN and SVGIG (reference sequence). The CDR3, as DNA: TGTGCCTGGAGATTACAGGGGGGCAACTATGGCTACACCTTC. Encoded protein: CAWRLQGGNYGYTF.

The rearrangement uses TRBV5-1 and TRBJ2-2; 11 bases line up with TRBD2. CDR1 SGHRS and CDR2 YFSETQ come from the germline V gene. The CDR3 consists of 18 residues. Germline trimming cut 4 bases from V and 4 bases from J; bases unmatched to any gene: 12. The CDR3 loop is CASSEGLAARLGTGELFF. CDR3 nucleotides: TGCGCCAGCAGCGAGGGACTAGCGGCCCGCTTGGGCACCGGGGAGCTGTTTTTT.

V is TRBV18 and J is TRBJ1-2; D uncertain. CDR3 length equals 14 residues. Looked up from germline, CDR1 is KGHSH and CDR2 is LQKENI. Trimming removed 2 bases at V and 3 bases at J, with 10 bases between. Here the CDR3 DNA reads TGTGCCAGCTCACCAACCGGAGTGCACTATGGCTACACCTTC. It encodes CASSPTGVHYGYTF.

The V call is TRBV4-1, the J call TRBJ1-1; TRBD1 is a possible D gene (5 bases). V shed 3 bases and J shed 6 bases, with 14 bases lying between them. This CDR3 spans 14 amino acids. Germline CDR1 is MGHRA and CDR2 is YSYEKL. CDR3 sequence reads: CASSQGRGLPEAFF. The CDR3 coding sequence is TGCGCCAGCAGCCAGGGGCGGGGACTACCTGAAGCTTTCTTT.

A single count supports this clone. J is TRBJ2-2 and V is TRBV5-1; the match to TRBD1 covers 7 bases. The V gene end was trimmed by 2 bases and the J gene end by 3 bases; junction bases not matched to a gene: 10. Germline V gene lookup returns CDR1 SGHRS and CDR2 YFSETQ. CDR3 size: 17 residues. In DNA, the CDR3 is TGCGCCAGCAGCTTTTTTCCGGGACAGATTTACACCGGGGAGCTGTTTTTT. It encodes CASSFFPGQIYTGELFF.

The chain couples TRBV19 to TRBJ1-4; no firm D call. The ends were cut back, 5 bases at V and 3 bases at J, with 10 bases in the middle. The CDR3 has 14 residues. Germline V lookup: CDR1 LNHDA, CDR2 SQIVND (reference sequence). CDR3 nucleotide sequence: TGTGCCAGTAGTCAGAGTCCAGCTAATGAAAAACTGTTTTTT. Translated, it gives CASSQSPANEKLFF.